This entry lists 27 T cell receptor beta chains sequenced from one sample in a study of molecular identifiers for immune sequencing clone quantification. TCRdb fed the PCR reads into MiXCR, producing one record per CDR3 protein. The sample holds over 65,000 distinct CDR3 sequences; roughly 23% are singletons and the top ten take about 0.8%. The sample was naive CD8+ T cells from blood, with Jurkat cell RNA spiked in. Subset in this sample: FACS-sorted CD8+CD4-CCR7+CD45RA+ naive T cells. All receptors come from a human donor in good health. Some libraries in this study had Jurkat cell RNA spiked in.

With regard to this clonotype: A much larger clonotype is one base distant, so this may be a read error. Here the CDR3 omits its conserved ending phenylalanine or tryptophan, so a read error is the likely source. The V and J genes are TRBV9 and TRBJ1-5, with a weak D call TRBD1 (5 bases). The CDR3 is 15 residues long. The ends were cut back, 2 bases at V and 5 bases at J, with 14 bases in the middle. Looked up from germline, CDR1 is SGDLS and CDR2 is YYNGEE. CDR3 sequence: CASSVEGYRDQPQHS. The CDR3 DNA is TGTGCCAGCAGCGTGGAGGGGTATAGAGATCAGCCCCAGCATTCT.

This clonotype was seen only a few times. The genes are TRBV29-1 and TRBJ2-7; D is possibly TRBD1 (6 bases). The CDR3 is 16 residues long. CDR1 is SQVTM, CDR2 ANQGSEA, per germline. V dropped 8 bases and J dropped 0 bases, with 23 bases sitting between them. DNA for the CDR3: TGCAGCACCGCACCGAAAGGACAGATGAGCTCCTACGAGCAGTACTTC. Residues: CSTAPKGQMSSYEQYF.

As to this clonotype: It may be a read error: a sequence one base away is much more abundant. The chain employs TRBV29-1 and TRBJ1-2, with TRBD1 identical over 9 bases. CDR3 size: 13 residues. Germline V gene lookup returns CDR1 SQVTM and CDR2 ANQGSEA. The CDR3 coding sequence is TGCAGCGTACGGACAGGGGAAGCGTCTGGCTGCACCTTC. Protein product: CSVRTGEASGCTF. Based on the CDR3 plus reference TRBV29-1 and TRBJ1-2, the full variable domain is SAVISQKPSRDICQRGTSLTIQCQVDSQVTMMFWYRQQPGQSLTLIATANQGSEATYESGFVIDKFPISRPNLTFSTLTVSNMSPEDSSIYLCSVRTGEASGCTFGSGTRLTVV.

This clonotype was picked up many times. This sequence joins TRBV29-1 and TRBJ2-1, with D uncertain. The CDR3 loop spans 15 amino acids. Germline CDR1 SQVTM, CDR2 ANQGSEA. V lost 1 base to trimming and J lost 0 bases, with 10 bases between them. The CDR3 DNA sequence: TGCAGCGTTGAAGCGGCTCCGAGCTCCTACAATGAGCAGTTCTTC. It codes for CSVEAAPSSYNEQFF.

A few counts support this clonotype. The V gene is TRBV19, the J gene TRBJ2-3, with D perhaps TRBD1 or TRBD2 (6 bases each). This CDR3 has 15 residues. V shed 3 bases and J shed 2 bases, with 12 bases lying between them. Germline V lookup: CDR1 LNHDA, CDR2 SQIVND (reference sequence). The CDR3 loop reads CASSMGGHHTDTQYF. DNA of the CDR3: TGTGCCAGTAGTATGGGGGGACACCACACAGATACGCAGTATTTT.

This clonotype has only one observation. Just one base apart from a much larger clone, this may be a read error. This chain uses TRBV5-1 with TRBJ2-3; unclear D gene. The CDR3 totals 16 residues. With 4 bases removed from V and 4 bases from J, the gap between germline ends came to 19 bases. Germline CDR1 is SGHRS and CDR2 is YFSETQ. The CDR3 spells CASSLDEIVSPDTQYF. Here the CDR3 DNA reads TGCGCCAGCAGCCTGGATGAAATTGTAAGTCCAGATACGCAGTATTTT.

In the case of this clonotype: This may arise from a read error, as a much more abundant clone is one base away. V usage is TRBV24-1 and J usage is TRBJ2-2; D gene ambiguous. V lost 9 bases, J lost 0 bases, and 13 bases lay in between. Germline V gene sequence: CDR1 KGHDR, CDR2 SFDVKD. The CDR3 is made up of 15 amino acids. The CDR3 spells CATGRVWTNTGELFF. The CDR3 DNA reads TGTGCCACCGGACGGGTTTGGACGAACACCGGGGAGCTGTTTTTT.

To note about this clonotype: This sequence may be a read error, since a much larger clone differs from it by one base. The CDR3 spells CASSPSSTDTQHF. Here the CDR3 DNA reads TGTGCCAGCAGTCCTTCCAGCACAGATACGCAGCATTTT. The genes are TRBV12-3 or TRBV12-4 and TRBJ2-3; D is unresolved. Near its end, the DNA agrees better with TRBJ1-5, so the J call may be wrong. The CDR3 extends over 13 amino acids.

A remark on this clonotype: A read error may be the cause here, since a much bigger clone is one base away. As the CDR3 is not closed by the conserved phenylalanine or tryptophan, this likely results from a read error. The chain joins TRBV28 to TRBJ2-7; a possible D gene is TRBD1 (6 bases). This CDR3 is built from 13 residues. Germline V gives CDR1 MDHEN, CDR2 SYDVKM. Trimming pared 5 bases from V and 6 bases from J, leaving 14 bases between. In nucleotides, the CDR3 is TGTGCCAGCAGTGTCCAGGGGAAGGGCGAGCAGTACTCC. Amino acids: CASSVQGKGEQYS.

This clonotype was detected ten times or more. The chain is built from TRBV20-1 and TRBJ1-1; possible D gene TRBD1, 5 bases. The CDR3 runs 16 residues. CDR1 is DFQATT, CDR2 SNEGSKA, per germline (reference sequence). V shed 0 bases and J shed 5 bases, with 19 bases lying between them. CDR3 nucleotides: TGCAGTGCTAGAGATTACTGGGAGGGGCTCGGAACTGAAGCTTTCTTT. Its protein product is CSARDYWEGLGTEAFF.

This clonotype has a handful of counts. A single base separates this from a much larger clone, so it may be a read error. V is TRBV7-6 and J is TRBJ2-5; no clear D. Germline V gene lookup returns CDR1 SGHVS and CDR2 FNYEAQ. CDR3 length equals 16 residues. The V end was cut by 2 bases, the J end by 0 bases, with 13 bases between. Here the CDR3 DNA reads TGTGCCAGCAGCTTAAATACCCTCGGGTACCAAGAGACCCAGTACTTC. This gives the protein CASSLNTLGYQETQYF.

In this sample, this clonotype turned up a few times. The CDR3 DNA is TGTGCCAGCAGCAGCCGGGACAGGGTGCGTCGGATCGATCACACCATATATTTT. This codes for CASSSRDRVRRIDHTIYF. The rearrangement joins TRBV5-5 to TRBJ1-3, with TRBD1 matching 9 bases. The CDR3 consists of 18 residues. Germline V gene data show CDR1 as SGHKS and CDR2 as YYEKEE (reference sequence). J was trimmed by 8 bases and V by 4 bases; bases with no gene match: 19.

This clonotype was recorded at least ten times. This chain connects TRBV4-3 to TRBJ2-3, with D hard to call. This CDR3 spans 18 amino acids. V lost 1 base, J lost 5 bases, and 22 bases lay in between. The germline V gene encodes CDR1 LGHNA and CDR2 YSLEER. The CDR3 DNA follows: TGCGCCAGCAGCCAAGGCGATAAAATAGGGTCAGGTTTAGATACGCAGTATTTT. Translation: CASSQGDKIGSGLDTQYF.

This clonotype appeared a few times. The chain recombines TRBV11-2 with TRBJ2-1; D is uncertain. Between the trimmed V and J ends, which lost 3 bases and 3 bases, there was a span of 9 bases. Germline lookup yields CDR1 SGHAT and CDR2 FQNNGV. CDR3 length: 14 residues. CDR3 sequence (DNA): TGTGCCAGCAGCTTTGGACCTCTCTACAATGAGCAGTTCTTC. Translation: CASSFGPLYNEQFF.

Concerning this clonotype itself: Possible read error: a much larger clone is one base away. This sequence joins TRBV7-9 and TRBJ2-7; D unclear. Germline CDR1 is SEHNR and CDR2 is FQNEAQ (reference sequence). This CDR3 has 15 residues. The V end lost 6 bases, the J end lost 5 bases, and 20 bases lay between the germline ends. The CDR3 here is CASRPLHGPPHEQYF. The CDR3 DNA reads TGTGCCAGCAGGCCGTTACACGGTCCGCCCCACGAGCAGTACTTC.

This clonotype has just a few counts. The chain uses TRBV7-9 and TRBJ2-7, with D possibly being TRBD1 or TRBD2 (7 bases each). Trimming cost V 5 bases and J 6 bases, with 23 bases left between them. This CDR3 has 16 amino acids. Germline values: CDR1 SEHNR, CDR2 FQNEAQ (reference sequence). The CDR3 coding sequence is TGTGCCAGCAGCCCCCTCCCCAGGGGGGGCCACCCCGAGCAGTACTTC. It codes for CASSPLPRGGHPEQYF.

This clonotype was observed at least ten times. This chain connects TRBV12-3 or TRBV12-4 to TRBJ1-1; D gene uncertain. V was trimmed by 6 bases and J by 1 base, leaving 9 bases between them. This CDR3 spans 13 amino acids. CDR3 nucleotide sequence: TGTGCCAGCAGAGCTTTGGGGAACACTGAAGCTTTCTTT. It codes for CASRALGNTEAFF.

With respect to this clonotype: The germline gene is not matched at one end of the junction; a read error may be the cause. This chain uses TRBV4-1 with TRBJ1-5, with TRBD1 identical over 7 bases. CDR1 and CDR2 (germline): MGHRA, YSYEKL. This CDR3 region has 14 residues. CDR3 in DNA: TGCGCTAGCAGCCTCGGACAGGAAAATCAGCACCAGCATTTT. Amino acid sequence: CASSLGQENQHQHF.

Concerning this clonotype: A single base separates this from a much larger clone, so it may be a read error. No conserved phenylalanine or tryptophan ends this CDR3, so it is likely a read error. The V and J genes are TRBV28 and TRBJ1-5; 8 bases are shared with TRBD1. The CDR3 loop spans 15 amino acids. The J segment lost 2 bases and the V segment lost 3 bases, leaving 3 bases of the junction unmatched. In germline, CDR1 is MDHEN, CDR2 SYDVKM. The CDR3 spells CASSLDRVGNQPQHL. CDR3 sequence (DNA): TGTGCCAGCAGTTTGGACAGGGTGGGCAATCAGCCCCAGCATCTT.

In its sample, this clonotype was seen many times. This chain connects TRBV7-9 to TRBJ1-5; 9 bases map to TRBD1. Looked up from germline, CDR1 is SEHNR and CDR2 is FQNEAQ (reference sequence). The CDR3 consists of 16 residues. The trim removed 7 bases at V and 5 bases at J, leaving 12 bases unmatched. CDR3 DNA: TGTGCCAGCAATATCCTGGACAGGGGATGGGATCAGCCCCAGCATTTT. Amino acid sequence: CASNILDRGWDQPQHF.

This sequence joins TRBV27 and TRBJ1-5, with TRBD1 identical over 9 bases. Germline loops: CDR1 MNHEY, CDR2 SMNVEV (reference sequence). The CDR3 runs to 14 residues. V trimming: 5 bases; J trimming: 7 bases; junction bases outside the gene matches: 6. CDR3 residues: CASSADRGNQPQHF. The CDR3 nucleotides are TGTGCCAGCAGTGCGGACAGGGGTAACCAGCCCCAGCATTTT.

This clonotype has a count of ten or more. V usage is TRBV7-2 and J usage is TRBJ2-5, with TRBD1 as a possible D gene (5 bases). The germline V gene has CDR1 SGHTA and CDR2 FQGNSA. CDR3 length: 15 residues. Trimming shortened V by 5 bases and J by 4 bases, and 17 bases separated the two germline ends. The DNA for the CDR3 is TGTGCCAGCAGCCGATTGCAAGGGGCAAGAGAGACCCAGTACTTC. Its translation is CASSRLQGARETQYF.

CDR3 in amino acids: CATSRKTGTSLYNGGTQYF. The CDR3 nucleotides are TGTGCCACCAGCCGAAAAACCGGGACTAGCCTTTATAACGGTGGGACCCAGTACTTC. The rearrangement uses TRBV15 and TRBJ2-5, with TRBD2 matching 9 bases. J lost 7 bases, V lost 5 bases, and 23 bases had no gene match. Germline values: CDR1 LNHNV, CDR2 YYDKDF (reference sequence). The CDR3 is made up of 19 amino acids.

Concerning this clonotype itself: No conserved phenylalanine or tryptophan ends this CDR3, so it is likely a read error. This chain joins TRBV11-3 and TRBJ2-3; a possible D gene is TRBD1 (7 bases). V shed 1 base and J shed 2 bases, with 10 bases lying between them. Looked up from germline, CDR1 is SGHNT and CDR2 is YENEEA. The CDR3 runs 15 residues. The CDR3, as DNA: TGTGCCAGCAGCTTAGGCAGGGGGGCCACAGATACGCAGTATTCT. Residues: CASSLGRGATDTQYS.

This clonotype appeared many times. J is TRBJ1-5 and V is TRBV19, with 7 bases matching TRBD1. V shed 3 bases and J 6 bases; nucleotides not matched to a gene: 8. Germline CDR1 LNHDA, CDR2 SQIVND (reference sequence). The CDR3 is 15 residues long. The CDR3 nucleotides are TGTGCCAGTAGTATCCACAGGGGCTGGAGTCAGCCCCAGCATTTT. Encoded protein: CASSIHRGWSQPQHF.

This clonotype has at least ten counts. V usage is TRBV5-6 and J usage is TRBJ2-7; D may be TRBD2 (6 bases). Germline V gene lookup returns CDR1 SGHDT and CDR2 YYEEEE. The ends were cut back, 1 base at V and 3 bases at J, with 20 bases in the middle. The CDR3 extends over 17 amino acids. The CDR3 nucleotides are TGTGCCAGCAGCTTGTCCCCCTCGGGACTGGGGTACTACGAGCAGTACTTC. It translates to CASSLSPSGLGYYEQYF.

Concerning this clonotype itself: The conserved closing phenylalanine or tryptophan is absent in this CDR3, likely reflecting a read error. The genes are TRBV7-6 and TRBJ2-3; TRBD1 matches at 11 bases. Germline trimming cut 5 bases from V and 7 bases from J; bases unmatched to any gene: 11. Germline V gene lookup returns CDR1 SGHVS and CDR2 FNYEAQ. CDR3 size: 16 residues. The CDR3 sequence is CASSGDRDRGTNTQYL. The CDR3 bases are TGTGCCAGCAGCGGTGATCGGGACAGGGGGACGAATACGCAGTATCTT.